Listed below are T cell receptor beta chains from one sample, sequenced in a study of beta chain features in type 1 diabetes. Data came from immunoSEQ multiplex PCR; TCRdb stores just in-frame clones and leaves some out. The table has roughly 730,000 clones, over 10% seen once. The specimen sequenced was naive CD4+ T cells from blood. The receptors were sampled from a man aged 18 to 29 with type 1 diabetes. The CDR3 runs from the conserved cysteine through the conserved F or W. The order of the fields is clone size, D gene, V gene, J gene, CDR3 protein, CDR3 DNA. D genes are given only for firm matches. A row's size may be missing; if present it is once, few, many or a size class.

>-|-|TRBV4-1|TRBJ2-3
CASSLKGLGEDTDTQYF
TGCGCCAGCAGCCTGAAGGGGCTGGGGGAAGACACAGATACGCAGTATTTT
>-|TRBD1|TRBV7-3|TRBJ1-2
CASSLQQGDYGYTF
TGTGCCAGCAGCTTACAACAGGGGGACTATGGCTACACCTTC
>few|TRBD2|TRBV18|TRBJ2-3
CASSPLAGMTDTQYF
TGTGCCAGCTCACCACTAGCGGGGATGACAGATACGCAGTATTTT
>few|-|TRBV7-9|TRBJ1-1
CASTPMNTEAFF
TGTGCCAGCACACCTATGAACACTGAAGCTTTCTTT
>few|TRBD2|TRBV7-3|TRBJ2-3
CASSSGLARDTQYF
TGTGCCAGCAGCTCGGGACTAGCGAGGGATACGCAGTATTTT
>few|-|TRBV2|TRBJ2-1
CASSQREQFF
TGTGCCAGCAGTCAAAGAGAGCAGTTCTTC
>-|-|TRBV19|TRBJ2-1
CASSPASGPYNEQFF
TGTGCCAGTAGTCCAGCAAGCGGGCCCTACAATGAGCAGTTCTTC
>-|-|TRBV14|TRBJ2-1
CASSHSWGWESYNEQFF
TGTGCCAGCAGCCATTCATGGGGTTGGGAGTCCTACAATGAGCAGTTCTTC
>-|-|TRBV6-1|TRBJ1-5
CASSERGGNQPQHF
TGTGCCAGCAGTGAACGCGGGGGCAATCAGCCCCAGCATTTT
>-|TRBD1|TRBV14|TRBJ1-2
CASSPSDRGYDGYTF
TGTGCCAGCAGCCCATCAGACAGGGGATACGATGGCTACACCTTC
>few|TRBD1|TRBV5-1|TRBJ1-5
CASSPGQGANQPQHF
TGCGCCAGCAGCCCAGGACAGGGGGCTAATCAGCCCCAGCATTTT
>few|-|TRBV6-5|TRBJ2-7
CASSSNHRDEQYF
TGTGCCAGCAGTTCTAATCACAGGGACGAGCAGTACTTC
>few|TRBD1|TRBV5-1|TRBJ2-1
CASSLVGQAGDEQFF
TGCGCCAGCAGCTTGGTCGGACAGGCTGGGGATGAGCAGTTCTTC
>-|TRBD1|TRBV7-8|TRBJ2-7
CASSLVRTGAYEQYF
TGTGCCAGCAGCTTAGTACGGACAGGGGCCTACGAGCAGTACTTC
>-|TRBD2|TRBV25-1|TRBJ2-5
CASSLAGGETQYF
TGTGCCAGCAGCCTAGCGGGGGGGGAGACCCAGTACTTC
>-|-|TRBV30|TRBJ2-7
CAWSVGITYEQYF
TGTGCCTGGAGTGTGGGGATCACCTACGAGCAGTACTTC
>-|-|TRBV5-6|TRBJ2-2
CASSFGVVNTGELFF
TGTGCCAGCAGCTTTGGGGTCGTGAACACCGGGGAGCTGTTTTTT
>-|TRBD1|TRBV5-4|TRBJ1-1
CASSLEGGRGFTEAFF
TGTGCCAGCAGCTTGGAGGGCGGCAGGGGGTTCACTGAAGCTTTCTTT
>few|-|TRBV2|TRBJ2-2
CASSEGSANTGELFF
TGTGCCAGCAGTGAGGGGTCCGCGAACACCGGGGAGCTGTTTTTT
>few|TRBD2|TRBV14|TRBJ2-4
CASSQAGLAEQNIQYF
TGTGCCAGCAGCCAAGCCGGACTAGCGGAACAAAACATTCAGTACTTC
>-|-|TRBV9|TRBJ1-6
CASSVAGRNSPLHF
TGTGCCAGCAGCGTAGCAGGCAGAAATTCACCCCTCCACTTT
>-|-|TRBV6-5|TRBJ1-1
CASKRDTEAFF
TGTGCCAGCAAGCGGGACACTGAAGCTTTCTTT
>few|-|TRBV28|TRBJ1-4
CASLTGGREKLFF
TGTGCCAGCCTGACAGGCGGACGTGAAAAACTGTTTTTT
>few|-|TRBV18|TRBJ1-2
CASSLERAGYGYTF
TGTGCCAGCTCACTCGAGAGGGCTGGATATGGCTACACCTTC
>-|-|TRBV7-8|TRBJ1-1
CASSHPRGDMNTEAFF
TGTGCCAGCAGCCACCCCCGGGGGGACATGAACACTGAAGCTTTCTTT
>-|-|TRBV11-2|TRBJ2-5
CASSLMSQTQYF
TGTGCCAGCAGCTTAATGAGCCAGACCCAGTACTTC
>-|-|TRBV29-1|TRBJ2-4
CSVEGDGATLNIQYF
TGCAGCGTTGAAGGGGACGGGGCCACTTTAAACATTCAGTACTTC
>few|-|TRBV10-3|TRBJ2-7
CAISESTGSYEQYF
TGTGCCATCAGTGAGTCAACAGGTTCCTACGAGCAGTACTTC
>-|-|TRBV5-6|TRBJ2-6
CASSFQDSGANVLTF
TGTGCCAGCAGCTTCCAGGACTCTGGGGCCAACGTCCTGACTTTC
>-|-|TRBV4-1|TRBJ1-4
CASSQTVGEKLFF
TGCGCCAGCAGCCAAACCGTAGGTGAAAAACTGTTTTTT
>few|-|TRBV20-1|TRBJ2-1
CSAGGYNEQFF
TGCAGTGCTGGGGGCTACAATGAGCAGTTCTTC
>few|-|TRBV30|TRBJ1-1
CACWTTVGRVTEAFF
TGTGCCTGTTGGACCACCGTAGGTCGGGTCACTGAAGCTTTCTTT
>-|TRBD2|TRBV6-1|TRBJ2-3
CASSGTSGPRDTQYF
TGTGCCAGCAGTGGAACTAGCGGGCCGCGCGATACGCAGTATTTT
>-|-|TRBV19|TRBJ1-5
CASTWDWGQNQPQHF
TGTGCCAGTACCTGGGATTGGGGGCAGAATCAGCCCCAGCATTTT
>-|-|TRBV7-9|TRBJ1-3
CASSLVLGGNTIYF
TGTGCCAGCAGCTTAGTCTTAGGCGGAAACACCATATATTTT
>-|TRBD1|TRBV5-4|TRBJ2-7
CASFRDRAPYEQYF
TGTGCCAGCTTCCGGGACAGGGCGCCCTACGAGCAGTACTTC
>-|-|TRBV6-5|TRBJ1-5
CASSYQPQHF
TGTGCCAGCAGTTATCAGCCCCAGCATTTT
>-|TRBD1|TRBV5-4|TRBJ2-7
CASSPTGGLNQRDEQYF
TGTGCCAGCAGCCCTACAGGGGGCCTCAATCAAAGGGACGAGCAGTACTTC
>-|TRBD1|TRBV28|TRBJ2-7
CASSSGTGPYEQYF
TGTGCCAGCAGTTCCGGGACAGGGCCCTACGAGCAGTACTTC
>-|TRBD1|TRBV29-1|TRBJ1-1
CSVEYRGNTEAFF
TGCAGCGTTGAATACAGGGGGAACACTGAAGCTTTCTTT
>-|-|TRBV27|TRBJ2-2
CASSFGRLAGELFF
TGTGCCAGCAGTTTTGGCAGGTTAGCCGGGGAGCTGTTTTTT
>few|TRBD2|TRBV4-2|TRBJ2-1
CASSPTSGAYNEQFF
TGTGCCAGCAGCCCGACTAGCGGTGCCTACAATGAGCAGTTCTTC
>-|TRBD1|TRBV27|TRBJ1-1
CASNIQGGTEAFF
TGTGCCAGCAATATTCAGGGGGGCACTGAAGCTTTCTTT
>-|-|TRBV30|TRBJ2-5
CAWRQGIDKETQYF
TGTGCCTGGAGACAAGGGATCGACAAAGAGACCCAGTACTTC
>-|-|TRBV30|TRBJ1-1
CAWSPPGGHTEAFF
TGTGCCTGGAGCCCTCCCGGGGGACACACTGAAGCTTTCTTT